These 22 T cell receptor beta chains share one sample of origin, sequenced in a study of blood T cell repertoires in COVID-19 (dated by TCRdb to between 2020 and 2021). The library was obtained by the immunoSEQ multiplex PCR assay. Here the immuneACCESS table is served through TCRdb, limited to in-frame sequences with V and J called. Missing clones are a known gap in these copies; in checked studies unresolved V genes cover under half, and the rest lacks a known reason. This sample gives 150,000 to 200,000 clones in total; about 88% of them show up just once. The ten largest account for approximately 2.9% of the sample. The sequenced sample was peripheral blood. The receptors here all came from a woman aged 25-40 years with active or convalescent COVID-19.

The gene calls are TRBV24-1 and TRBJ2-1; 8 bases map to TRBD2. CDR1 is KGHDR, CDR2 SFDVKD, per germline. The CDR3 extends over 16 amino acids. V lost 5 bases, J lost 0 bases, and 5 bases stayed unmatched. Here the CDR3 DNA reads TGTGCCACCAGTGGATCAAGCGGGAGCTCCTACAATGAGCAGTTCTTC. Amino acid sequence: CATSGSSGSSYNEQFF.

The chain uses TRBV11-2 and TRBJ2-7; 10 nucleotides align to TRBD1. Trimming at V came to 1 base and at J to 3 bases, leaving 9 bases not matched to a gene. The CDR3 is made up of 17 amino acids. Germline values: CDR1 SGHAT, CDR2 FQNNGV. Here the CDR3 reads CASSLGGQGLTLYEQYF. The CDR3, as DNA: TGTGCCAGCAGCTTAGGGGGACAGGGGTTAACCCTCTACGAGCAGTACTTC.

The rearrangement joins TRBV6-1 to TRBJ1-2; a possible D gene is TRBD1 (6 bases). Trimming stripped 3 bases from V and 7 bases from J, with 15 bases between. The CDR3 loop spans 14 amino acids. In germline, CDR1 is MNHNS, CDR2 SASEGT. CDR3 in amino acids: CASSEGGGFGGYTF. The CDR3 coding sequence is TGTGCCAGCAGTGAGGGAGGGGGTTTTGGTGGCTACACCTTC.

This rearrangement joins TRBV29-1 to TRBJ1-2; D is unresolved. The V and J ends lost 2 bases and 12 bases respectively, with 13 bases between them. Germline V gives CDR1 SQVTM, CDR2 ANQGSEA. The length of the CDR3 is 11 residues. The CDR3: CSVESPVIDTF. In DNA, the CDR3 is TGCAGCGTTGAAAGCCCCGTCATAGACACCTTC.

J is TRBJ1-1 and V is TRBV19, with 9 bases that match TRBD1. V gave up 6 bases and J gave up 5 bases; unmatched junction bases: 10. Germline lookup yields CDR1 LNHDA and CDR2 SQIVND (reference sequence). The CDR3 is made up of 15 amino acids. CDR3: CASRLLTGGETEAFF. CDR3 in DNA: TGTGCCAGTAGGTTATTGACAGGGGGGGAAACTGAAGCTTTCTTT.

CDR3 in DNA: TGTGCCGCCTCGAGCGGGAGGGTTTTGGGCGAGCAGTACTTC. It encodes CAASSGRVLGEQYF. This chain connects TRBV5-4 to TRBJ2-7; TRBD2 matches 10 bases. The CDR3 totals 14 residues. Per germline, CDR1 SGHNT and CDR2 YYREEE (reference sequence). The V and J ends lost 10 bases and 6 bases, in that order; junction bases with no gene match: 13.

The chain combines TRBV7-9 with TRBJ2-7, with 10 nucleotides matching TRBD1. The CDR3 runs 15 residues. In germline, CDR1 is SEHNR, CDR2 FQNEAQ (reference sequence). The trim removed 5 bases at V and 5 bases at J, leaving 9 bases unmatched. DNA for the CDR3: TGTGCCAGCAGCCGGGCGACAGGGGGCCTGGACGAGCAGTACTTC. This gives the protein CASSRATGGLDEQYF.

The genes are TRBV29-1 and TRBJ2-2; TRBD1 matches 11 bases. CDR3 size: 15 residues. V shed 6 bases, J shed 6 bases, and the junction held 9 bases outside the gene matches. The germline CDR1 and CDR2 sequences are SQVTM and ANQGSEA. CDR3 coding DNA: TGCAGCGTGGGATCCGGGACAGGGGGGCCCGGGGAGCTGTTTTTT. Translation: CSVGSGTGGPGELFF.

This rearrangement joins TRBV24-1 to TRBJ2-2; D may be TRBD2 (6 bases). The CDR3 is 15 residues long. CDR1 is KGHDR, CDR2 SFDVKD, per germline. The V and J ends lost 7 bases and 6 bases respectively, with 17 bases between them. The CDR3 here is CATRSGPGDSGELFF. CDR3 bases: TGTGCCACCAGGTCAGGCCCGGGGGATTCCGGGGAGCTGTTTTTT.

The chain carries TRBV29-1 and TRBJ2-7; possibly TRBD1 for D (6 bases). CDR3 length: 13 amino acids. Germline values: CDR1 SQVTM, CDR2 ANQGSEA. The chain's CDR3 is CSARLGQKYEQYF. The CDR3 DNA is TGCAGTGCCCGCCTTGGACAGAAGTACGAGCAGTACTTC.

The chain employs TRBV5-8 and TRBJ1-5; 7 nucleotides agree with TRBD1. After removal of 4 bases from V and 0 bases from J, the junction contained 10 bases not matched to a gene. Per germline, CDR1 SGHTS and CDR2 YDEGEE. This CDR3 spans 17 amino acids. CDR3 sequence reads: CASSPGRGQLSNQPQHF. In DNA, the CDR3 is TGTGCCAGCAGCCCCGGCCGGGGACAGCTTAGCAATCAGCCCCAGCATTTT.

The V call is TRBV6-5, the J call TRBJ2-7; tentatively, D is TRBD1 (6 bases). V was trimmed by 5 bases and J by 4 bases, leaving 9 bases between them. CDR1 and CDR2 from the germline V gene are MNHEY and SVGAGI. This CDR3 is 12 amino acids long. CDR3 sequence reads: CASSTTGYEQYF. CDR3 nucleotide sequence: TGTGCCAGCAGTACTACAGGGTACGAGCAGTACTTC.

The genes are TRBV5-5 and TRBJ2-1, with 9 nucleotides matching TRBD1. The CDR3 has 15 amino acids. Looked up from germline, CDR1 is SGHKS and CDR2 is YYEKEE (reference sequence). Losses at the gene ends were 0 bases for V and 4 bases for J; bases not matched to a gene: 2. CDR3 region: CASSLDRGRYNEQFF. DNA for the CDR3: TGTGCCAGCAGCTTGGACAGGGGGCGATACAATGAGCAGTTCTTC.

DNA for the CDR3: TGCGCCAGCAGCCAAGAACCTGCAGGGTCCTACGAGCAGTACTTC. Its protein product is CASSQEPAGSYEQYF. The chain recombines TRBV4-1 with TRBJ2-7; the D gene is possibly TRBD1 (5 bases). Trimming stripped 0 bases from V and 1 base from J, with 10 bases between. Germline V gene data show CDR1 as MGHRA and CDR2 as YSYEKL. This CDR3 has 15 residues.

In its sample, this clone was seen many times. This chain's CDR3 is CASRPGGGAFTEAFF. CDR3 DNA: TGTGCCAGCAGGCCAGGCGGGGGCGCGTTCACTGAAGCTTTCTTT. The rearrangement links TRBV11-3 to TRBJ1-1, with D perhaps matching TRBD1 (6 bases). The germline gives CDR1 SGHNT, CDR2 YENEEA. The germline V and J ends were trimmed by 6 bases and 4 bases, with 18 bases remaining between them. The CDR3 totals 15 residues.

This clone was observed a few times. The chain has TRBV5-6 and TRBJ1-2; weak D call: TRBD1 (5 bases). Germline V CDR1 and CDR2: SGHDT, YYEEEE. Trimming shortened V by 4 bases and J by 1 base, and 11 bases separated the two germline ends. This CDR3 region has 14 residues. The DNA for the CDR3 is TGTGCCAGCAGCGCCCAGGGATTTAACTATGGCTACACCTTC. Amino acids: CASSAQGFNYGYTF.

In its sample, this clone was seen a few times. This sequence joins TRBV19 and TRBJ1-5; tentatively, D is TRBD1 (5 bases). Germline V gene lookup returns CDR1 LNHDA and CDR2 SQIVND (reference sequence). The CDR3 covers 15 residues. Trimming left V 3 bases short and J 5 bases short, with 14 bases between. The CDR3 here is CASSIFSGLYQPQHF. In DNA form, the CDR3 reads TGTGCCAGTAGTATTTTCTCAGGGTTGTATCAGCCCCAGCATTTT.

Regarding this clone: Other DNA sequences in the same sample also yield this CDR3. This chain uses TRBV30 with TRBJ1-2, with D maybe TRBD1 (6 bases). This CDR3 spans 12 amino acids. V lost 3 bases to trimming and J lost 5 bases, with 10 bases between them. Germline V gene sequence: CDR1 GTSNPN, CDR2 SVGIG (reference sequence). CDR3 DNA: TGTGCCTGGAGCACAGGGACATATGGCTACACCTTC. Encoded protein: CAWSTGTYGYTF. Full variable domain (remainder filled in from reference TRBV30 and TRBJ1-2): SQTIHQWPATLVQPVGSPLSLECTVEGTSNPNLYWYRQAAGRGLQLLFYSVGIGQISSEVPQNLSASRPQDRQFILSSKKLLLSDSGFYLCAWSTGTYGYTFGSGTRLTVV.

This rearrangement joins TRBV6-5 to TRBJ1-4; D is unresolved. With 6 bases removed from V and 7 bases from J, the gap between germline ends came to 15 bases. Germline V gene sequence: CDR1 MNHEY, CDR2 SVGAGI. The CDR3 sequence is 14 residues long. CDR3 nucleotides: TGTGCCAGCAGCCTCACGCAGGCTGGTGAAAAACTGTTTTTT. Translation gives CASSLTQAGEKLFF.

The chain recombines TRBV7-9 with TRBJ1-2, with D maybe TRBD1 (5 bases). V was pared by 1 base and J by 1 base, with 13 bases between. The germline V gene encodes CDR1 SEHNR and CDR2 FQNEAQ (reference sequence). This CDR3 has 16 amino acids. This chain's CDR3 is CASSLGGDRLNYGYTF. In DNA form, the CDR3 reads TGTGCCAGCAGCTTAGGGGGGGATCGCCTTAACTATGGCTACACCTTC.

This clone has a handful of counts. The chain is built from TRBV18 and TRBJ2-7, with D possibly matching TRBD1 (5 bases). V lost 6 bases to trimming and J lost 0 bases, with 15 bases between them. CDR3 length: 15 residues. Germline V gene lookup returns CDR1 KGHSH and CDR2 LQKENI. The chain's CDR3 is CASSPDSATSYEQYF. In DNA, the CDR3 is TGTGCCAGCTCTCCCGACAGCGCCACCTCCTACGAGCAGTACTTC.

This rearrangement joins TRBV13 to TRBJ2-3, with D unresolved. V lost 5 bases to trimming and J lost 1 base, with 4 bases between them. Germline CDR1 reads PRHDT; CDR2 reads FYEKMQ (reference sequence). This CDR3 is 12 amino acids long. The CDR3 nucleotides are TGTGCCAGCAGCGTCGGCACAGATACGCAGTATTTT. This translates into CASSVGTDTQYF.